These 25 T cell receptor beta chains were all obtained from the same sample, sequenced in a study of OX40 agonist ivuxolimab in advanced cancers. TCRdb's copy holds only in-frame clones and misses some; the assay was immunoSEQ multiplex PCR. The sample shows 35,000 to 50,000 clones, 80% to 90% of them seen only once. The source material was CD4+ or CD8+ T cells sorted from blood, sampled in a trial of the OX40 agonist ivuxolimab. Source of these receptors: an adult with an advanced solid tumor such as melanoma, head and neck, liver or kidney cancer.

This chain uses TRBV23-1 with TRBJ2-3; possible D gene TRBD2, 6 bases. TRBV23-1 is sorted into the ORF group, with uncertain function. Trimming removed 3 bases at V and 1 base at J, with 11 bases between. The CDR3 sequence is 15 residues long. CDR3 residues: CASSHLGEGTDTQYF. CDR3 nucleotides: TGCGCCAGCAGTCACCTCGGGGAGGGCACAGATACGCAGTATTTT.

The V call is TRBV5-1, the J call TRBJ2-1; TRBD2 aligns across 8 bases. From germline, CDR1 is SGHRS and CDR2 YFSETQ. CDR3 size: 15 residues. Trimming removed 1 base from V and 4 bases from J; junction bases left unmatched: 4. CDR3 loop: CASSLTSGSYNEQFF. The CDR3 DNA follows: TGCGCCAGCAGCTTGACTAGCGGTAGTTACAATGAGCAGTTCTTC.

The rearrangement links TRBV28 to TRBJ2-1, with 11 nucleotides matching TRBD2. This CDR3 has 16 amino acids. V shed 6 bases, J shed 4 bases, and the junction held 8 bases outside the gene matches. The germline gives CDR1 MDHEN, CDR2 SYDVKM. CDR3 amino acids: CASSSIAGGPYNEQFF. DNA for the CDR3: TGTGCCAGCAGCTCGATAGCGGGAGGGCCATACAATGAGCAGTTCTTC.

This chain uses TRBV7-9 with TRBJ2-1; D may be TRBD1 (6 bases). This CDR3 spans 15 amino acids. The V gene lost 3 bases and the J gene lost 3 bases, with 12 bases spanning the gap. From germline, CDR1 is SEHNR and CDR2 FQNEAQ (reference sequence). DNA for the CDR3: TGTGCCAGCAGCTTGGCCGGGACATACTACAATGAGCAGTTCTTC. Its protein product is CASSLAGTYYNEQFF.

CDR3 in DNA: TGCAGCGGCATGAACTCAGGCTTTGAAGCTTTCTTT. It is translated as CSGMNSGFEAFF. The chain employs TRBV29-1 and TRBJ1-1; D is ambiguous. The CDR3 covers 12 residues. Between the trimmed V and J ends, which lost 7 bases and 7 bases, there was a span of 16 bases. The germline gives CDR1 SQVTM, CDR2 ANQGSEA.

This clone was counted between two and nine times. CDR3: CASTQRNEQFF. The CDR3 DNA reads as TGTGCCAGCACCCAGCGCAATGAGCAGTTCTTC. The J gene is TRBJ2-1, the V gene TRBV6-5; unclear D gene. The germline V gene encodes CDR1 MNHEY and CDR2 SVGAGI. CDR3 length: 11 residues. Trimming pared 7 bases from V and 6 bases from J, leaving 7 bases between.

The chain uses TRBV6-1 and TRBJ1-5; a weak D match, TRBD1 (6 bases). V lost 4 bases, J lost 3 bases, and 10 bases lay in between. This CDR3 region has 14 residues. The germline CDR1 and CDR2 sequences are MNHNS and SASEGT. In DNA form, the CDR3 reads TGTGCCAGCAGTGGTGGACAGTCCAATCAGCCCCAGCATTTT. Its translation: CASSGGQSNQPQHF.

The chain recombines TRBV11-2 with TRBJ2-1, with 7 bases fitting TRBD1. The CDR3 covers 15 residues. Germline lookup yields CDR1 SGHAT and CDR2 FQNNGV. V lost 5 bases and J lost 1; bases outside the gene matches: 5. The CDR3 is CASSERQGSYNEQFF. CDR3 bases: TGTGCCAGCAGCGAAAGACAGGGTTCCTACAATGAGCAGTTCTTC.

The CDR3 region is CASSPQSSNQPQHF. The DNA for the CDR3 is TGTGCCAGTAGTCCACAGAGTAGCAATCAGCCCCAGCATTTT. The V and J genes are TRBV19 and TRBJ1-5, with unresolved D. Trimming cost V 5 bases and J 0 bases, with 8 bases left between them. CDR3 length: 14 amino acids. Germline CDR1 LNHDA, CDR2 SQIVND (reference sequence).

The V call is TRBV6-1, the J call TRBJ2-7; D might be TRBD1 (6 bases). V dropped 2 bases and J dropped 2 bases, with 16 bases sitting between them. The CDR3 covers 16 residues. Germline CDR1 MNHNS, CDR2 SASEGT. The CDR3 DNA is TGTGCCAGCAGTGAATCTATGGCAGGGGCCACCTACGAGCAGTACTTC. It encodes CASSESMAGATYEQYF.

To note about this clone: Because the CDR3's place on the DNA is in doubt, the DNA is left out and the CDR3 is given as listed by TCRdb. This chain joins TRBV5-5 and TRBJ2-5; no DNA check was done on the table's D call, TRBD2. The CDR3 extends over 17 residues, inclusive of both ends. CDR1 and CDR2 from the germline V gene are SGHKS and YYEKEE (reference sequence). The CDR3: CASSFGPGLAGDETQYF.

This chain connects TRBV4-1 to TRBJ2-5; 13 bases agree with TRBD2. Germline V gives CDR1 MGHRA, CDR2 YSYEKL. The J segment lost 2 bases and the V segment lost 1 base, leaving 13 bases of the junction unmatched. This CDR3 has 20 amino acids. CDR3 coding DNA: TGCGCCAGCAGCCAAGGACAGTGGACTAGCGGGAGTCAGGTGCAAGAGACCCAGTACTTC. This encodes CASSQGQWTSGSQVQETQYF.

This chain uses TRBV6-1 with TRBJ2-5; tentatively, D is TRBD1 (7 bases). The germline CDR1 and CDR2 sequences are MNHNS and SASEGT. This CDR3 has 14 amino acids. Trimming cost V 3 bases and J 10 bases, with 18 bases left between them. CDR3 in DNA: TGTGCCAGCAGTGACAGGGGGGTTGGGCAGCGCCAGTACTTC. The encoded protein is CASSDRGVGQRQYF.

The CDR3 sequence is CASRPGLPLGGYTF. The CDR3 coding sequence is TGTGCCAGCAGACCGGGACTCCCCTTGGGTGGCTACACCTTC. The rearrangement joins TRBV6-1 to TRBJ1-2, with D tentatively TRBD1 (5 bases). Trimming pared 6 bases from V and 7 bases from J, leaving 18 bases between. CDR1 and CDR2 (germline): MNHNS, SASEGT. This CDR3 region has 14 residues.

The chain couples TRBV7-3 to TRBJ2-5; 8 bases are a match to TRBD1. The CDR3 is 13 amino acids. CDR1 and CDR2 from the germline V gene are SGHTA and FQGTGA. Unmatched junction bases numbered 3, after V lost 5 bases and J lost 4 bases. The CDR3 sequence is CASSPQGGETQYF. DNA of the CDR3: TGTGCCAGCAGCCCACAGGGGGGAGAGACCCAGTACTTC.

The CDR3 reads CASSPGQGAASGRGETQYF. The CDR3 DNA sequence: TGTGCCAGCAGCCCGGGACAGGGGGCGGCTAGCGGGAGAGGGGAGACCCAGTACTTC. The rearrangement joins TRBV7-8 to TRBJ2-5; TRBD1 matches 12 bases. CDR3 length equals 19 residues. V shed 5 bases, J shed 5 bases, and the junction held 18 bases outside the gene matches. The germline CDR1 and CDR2 sequences are SGHVS and FQNEAQ. The full variable domain, rest sourced from reference TRBV7-8 and TRBJ2-5, is GAGVSQSPRYKVAKRGQDVALRCDPISGHVSLFWYQQALGQGPEFLTYFQNEAQLDKSGLPSDRFFAERPEGSVSTLKIQRTQQEDSAVYLCASSPGQGAASGRGETQYFGPGTRLLVL.

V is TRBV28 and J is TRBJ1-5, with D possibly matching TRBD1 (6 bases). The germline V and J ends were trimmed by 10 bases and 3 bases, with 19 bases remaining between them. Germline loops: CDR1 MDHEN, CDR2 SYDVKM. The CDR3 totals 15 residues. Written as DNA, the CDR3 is TGTGCCACCAATACAGGGATAGATGCCAATCAGCCCCAGCATTTT. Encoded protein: CATNTGIDANQPQHF.

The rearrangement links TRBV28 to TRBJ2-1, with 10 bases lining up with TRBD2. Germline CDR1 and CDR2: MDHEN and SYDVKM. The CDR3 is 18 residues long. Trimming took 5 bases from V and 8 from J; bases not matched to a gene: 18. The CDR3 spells CASSPFPLAGVKSDEQFF. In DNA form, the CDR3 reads TGTGCCAGCAGTCCCTTCCCCCTAGCGGGGGTAAAGAGTGATGAGCAGTTCTTC.

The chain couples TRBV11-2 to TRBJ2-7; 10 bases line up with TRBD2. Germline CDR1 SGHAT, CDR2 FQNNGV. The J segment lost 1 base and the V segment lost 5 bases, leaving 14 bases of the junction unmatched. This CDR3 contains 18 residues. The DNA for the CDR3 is TGTGCCAGCAGCCCTCTAGGCACTAGCGGGATAGCGTCCTACGAGCAGTACTTC. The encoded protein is CASSPLGTSGIASYEQYF.

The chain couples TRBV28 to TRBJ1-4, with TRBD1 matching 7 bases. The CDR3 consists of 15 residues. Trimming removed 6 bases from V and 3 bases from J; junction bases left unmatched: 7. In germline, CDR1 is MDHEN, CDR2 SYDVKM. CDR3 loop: CASSPGGQSNEKLFF. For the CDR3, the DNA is TGTGCCAGCAGCCCAGGGGGACAGTCTAATGAAAAACTGTTTTTT.

CDR3 DNA sequence: TGTGCCATCAGTGAGTTTAAGGGGACTAGCGGGAGAACAGATACGCAGTATTTT. Encoded protein: CAISEFKGTSGRTDTQYF. The V and J genes are TRBV10-3 and TRBJ2-3, with 14 bases aligning to TRBD2. The CDR3 length is 18 residues. Losses at the gene ends were 1 base for V and 3 bases for J; bases not matched to a gene: 6. CDR1 is ENHRY and CDR2 is SYGVKD in the germline V gene.

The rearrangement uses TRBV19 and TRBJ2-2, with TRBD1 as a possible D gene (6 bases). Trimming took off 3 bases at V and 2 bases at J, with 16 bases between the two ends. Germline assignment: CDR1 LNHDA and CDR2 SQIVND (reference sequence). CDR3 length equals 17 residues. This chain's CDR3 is CASSILSGTTNTGELFF. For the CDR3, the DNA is TGTGCCAGTAGTATCCTATCCGGGACAACCAACACCGGGGAGCTGTTTTTT.

The CDR3 is CASSVRGTGELFF. The DNA of the CDR3 is TGTGCCAGCAGTGTCCGGGGAACCGGGGAGCTGTTTTTT. This chain connects TRBV6-1 to TRBJ2-2; D may be TRBD2 (5 bases). This CDR3 has 13 amino acids. Germline CDR1 and CDR2: MNHNS and SASEGT. V was cut by 4 bases and J by 5 bases, with 8 bases left in between.

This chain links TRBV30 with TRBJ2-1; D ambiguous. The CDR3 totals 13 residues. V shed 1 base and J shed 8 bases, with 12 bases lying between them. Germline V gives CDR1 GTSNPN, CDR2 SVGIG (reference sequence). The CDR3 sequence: CAWSERVLDEQFF. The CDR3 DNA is TGTGCCTGGAGTGAGAGAGTTTTGGATGAGCAGTTCTTC.

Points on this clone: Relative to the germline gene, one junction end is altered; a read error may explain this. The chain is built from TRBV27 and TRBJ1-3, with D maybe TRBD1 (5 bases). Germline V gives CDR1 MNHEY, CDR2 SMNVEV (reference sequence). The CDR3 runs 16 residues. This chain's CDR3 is CASSLAEGFSGNPIYF. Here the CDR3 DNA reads TGTGCCAGCAGTTTAGCTGAGGGGTTCTCTGGAAACCCCATATATTTT.